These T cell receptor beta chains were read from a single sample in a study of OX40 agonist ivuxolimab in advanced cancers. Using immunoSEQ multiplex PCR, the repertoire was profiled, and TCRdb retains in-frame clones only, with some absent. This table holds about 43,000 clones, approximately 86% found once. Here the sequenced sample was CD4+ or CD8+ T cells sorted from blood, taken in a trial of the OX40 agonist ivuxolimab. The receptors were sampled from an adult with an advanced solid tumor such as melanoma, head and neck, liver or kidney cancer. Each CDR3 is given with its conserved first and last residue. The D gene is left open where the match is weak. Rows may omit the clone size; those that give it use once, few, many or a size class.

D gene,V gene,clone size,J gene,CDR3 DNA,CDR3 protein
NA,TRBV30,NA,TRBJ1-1,TGTGCCTGGAGTGACGGGGCTATGAACACTGAAGCTTTCTTT,CAWSDGAMNTEAFF
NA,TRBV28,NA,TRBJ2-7,TGTGCCAGCAGTTTATTCCCCCTCGGGGGCTCCTACGAGCAGTACTTC,CASSLFPLGGSYEQYF
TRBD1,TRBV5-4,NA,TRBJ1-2,TGTGCCAGCAGCTCTGAGGACAGGGGGGTTGGCTACACCTTC,CASSSEDRGVGYTF
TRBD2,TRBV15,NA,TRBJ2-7,TGTGCCACCAGCAGAGGCCAGCGGGAGAGTAACGAGCAGTACTTC,CATSRGQRESNEQYF
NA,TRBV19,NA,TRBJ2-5,TGTGCCAGTAGTATCGGGGGCCTTGAGGAGACCCAGTACTTC,CASSIGGLEETQYF
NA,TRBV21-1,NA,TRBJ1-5,TGTGCCAGCAGCTCTATGGGCGGGACAGAGTATCAGCCCCAGCATTTT,CASSSMGGTEYQPQHF
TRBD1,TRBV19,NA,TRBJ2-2,TGTGCCAGTAGCCCCGCAGGGGGTGTTTCGAACACCGGGGAGCTGTTTTTT,CASSPAGGVSNTGELFF
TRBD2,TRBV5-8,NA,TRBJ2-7,TGTGCCAGCAGCCCCCGGACTAGCGGGGGGGCCAGCTCCTACGAGCAGTACTTC,CASSPRTSGGASSYEQYF
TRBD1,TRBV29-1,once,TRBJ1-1,TGCAGCGCGGACAGGGGGCGGATCACTGAAGCTTTCTTT,CSADRGRITEAFF
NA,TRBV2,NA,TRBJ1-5,TGTGCCAGCAGCCGCATAGGGACGGGCAATCAGCCCCAGCATTTT,CASSRIGTGNQPQHF
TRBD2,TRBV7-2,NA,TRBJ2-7,TGTGCCAGCGAAAAATCACTAGCGGGCCGCGAGCAGTACTTC,CASEKSLAGREQYF
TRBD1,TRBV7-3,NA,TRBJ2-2,TGTGCCAGCAGTGGACAGGGGGCGTCGAACACCGGGGAGCTGTTTTTT,CASSGQGASNTGELFF
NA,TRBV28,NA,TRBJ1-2,TGTGCCAGCAGTTTATACCTAACTAACTATGGCTACACCTTC,CASSLYLTNYGYTF
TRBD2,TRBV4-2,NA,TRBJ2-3,TGTGCCAGCAGCCAAGATTCGGGACTAGCGGGAGTGGATACGCAGTATTTT,CASSQDSGLAGVDTQYF
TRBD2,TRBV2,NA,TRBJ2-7,TGTGCCAGCAGCCCCCGGACTAGCGGGGGGGCCAGCTCCTACGAGCAGTACTTC,CASSPRTSGGASSYEQYF
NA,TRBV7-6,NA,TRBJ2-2,TGTGCCAGCAGCTTGGGTCAGCGGACCGGGGAGCTGTTTTTT,CASSLGQRTGELFF
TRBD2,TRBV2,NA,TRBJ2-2,TGTGCCAGCAGTGAGCTATTGTGGGGGGGCACCGGGGAGCTGTTTTTT,CASSELLWGGTGELFF
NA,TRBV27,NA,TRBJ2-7,TGTGCCAGCAGCGAATCAGGGGTATCAGGAGAGCAGTACTTC,CASSESGVSGEQYF
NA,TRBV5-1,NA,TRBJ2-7,TGCGCCAGCAGGGGATCGGGCCTAACTACCGAGCAGTACTTC,CASRGSGLTTEQYF
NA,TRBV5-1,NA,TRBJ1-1,TGCGCCAGTCGGACTCCGGGCCGTAACACTGAAGCTTTCTTT,CASRTPGRNTEAFF
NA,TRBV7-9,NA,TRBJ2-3,TGTGCCAACAGCCTGATAACCACTAGAGATACGCAGTATTTT,CANSLITTRDTQYF
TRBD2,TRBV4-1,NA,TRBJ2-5,TGCGCCAGCAGCCAAGATCGACTAGCGGGAGATGAGACCCAGTACTTC,CASSQDRLAGDETQYF
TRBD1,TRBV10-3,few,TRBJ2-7,TGTGCCATCAGTGGGGGGACAGCCGGGGAGCAGTACTTC,CAISGGTAGEQYF
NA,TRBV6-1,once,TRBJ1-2,TGTGCCAGCAGTCCCTCCTCAGCCGGCGGCTATGGCTACACCTTC,CASSPSSAGGYGYTF
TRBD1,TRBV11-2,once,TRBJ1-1,TGTGCCAGCAGCTTAGACACAGGGGGGAGCGGCACTGAAGCTTTCTTT,CASSLDTGGSGTEAFF
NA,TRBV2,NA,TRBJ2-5,TGTGCCAGCATGGGCAGCCTAGGCAACCCAAGGGAGACCCAGTACTTC,CASMGSLGNPRETQYF
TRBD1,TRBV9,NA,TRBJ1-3,TGTGCCAGCAGCGAAGGACAGGGTTTATCTGGAAACACCATATATTTT,CASSEGQGLSGNTIYF
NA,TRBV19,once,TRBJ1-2,TGTGCCACCTGGGGACAACACGATGGCTACACCTTC,CATWGQHDGYTF
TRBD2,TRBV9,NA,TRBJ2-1,TGTGCCAGCAGCGTCAGAGGGGAGGGGAGTTCCGTCAATGAGCAGTTCTTC,CASSVRGEGSSVNEQFF
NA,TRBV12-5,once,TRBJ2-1,TGTGCTAGTGCCACCGCTAGGGGCAACAACAATGAGCAGTTCTTC,CASATARGNNNEQFF
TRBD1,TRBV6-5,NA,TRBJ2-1,TGTGCCAGCAGTTACTCGGGACAGGACAATGAGCAGTTCTTC,CASSYSGQDNEQFF
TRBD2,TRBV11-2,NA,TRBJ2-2,TGTGCCAGCAGCTCCCGGACGGGGGGAACAGCCGGGGAGCTGTTTTTT,CASSSRTGGTAGELFF
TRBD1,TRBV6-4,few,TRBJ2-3,TGTGCCAGCAGTGACCGAGGACAGGGAAGCACAGATACGCAGTATTTT,CASSDRGQGSTDTQYF
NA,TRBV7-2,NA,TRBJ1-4,TGTGCCAGCAGCTTAGGAGGATTTGAAAAACTGTTTTTT,CASSLGGFEKLFF